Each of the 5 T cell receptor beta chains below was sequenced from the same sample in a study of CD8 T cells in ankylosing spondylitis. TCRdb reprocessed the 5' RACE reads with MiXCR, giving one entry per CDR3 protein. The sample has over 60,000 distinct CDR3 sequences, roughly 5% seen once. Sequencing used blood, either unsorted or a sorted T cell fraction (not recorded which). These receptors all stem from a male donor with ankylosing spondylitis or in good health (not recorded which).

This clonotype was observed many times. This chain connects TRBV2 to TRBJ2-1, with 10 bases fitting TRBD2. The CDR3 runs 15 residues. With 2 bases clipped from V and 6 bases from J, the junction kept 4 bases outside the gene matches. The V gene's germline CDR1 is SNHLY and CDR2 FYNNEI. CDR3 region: CASSETGTSANEQFF. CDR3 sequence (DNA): TGTGCCAGCAGTGAAACCGGGACTAGCGCCAATGAGCAGTTCTTC.

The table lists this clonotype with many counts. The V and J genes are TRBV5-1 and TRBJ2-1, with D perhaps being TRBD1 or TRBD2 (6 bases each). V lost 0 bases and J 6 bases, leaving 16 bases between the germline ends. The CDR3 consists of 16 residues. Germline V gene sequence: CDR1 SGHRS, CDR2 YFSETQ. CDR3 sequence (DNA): TGCGCCAGCAGCTTGGGAGGACTACAGGGAGTCAATGAGCAGTTCTTC. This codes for CASSLGGLQGVNEQFF.

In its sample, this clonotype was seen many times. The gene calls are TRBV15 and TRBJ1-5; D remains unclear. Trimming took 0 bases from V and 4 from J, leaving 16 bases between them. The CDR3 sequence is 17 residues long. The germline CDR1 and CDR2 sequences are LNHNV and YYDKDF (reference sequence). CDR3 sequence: CATSRDLSSMFNQPQHF. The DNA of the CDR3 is TGTGCCACCAGCAGAGATCTATCCAGCATGTTTAATCAGCCCCAGCATTTT.

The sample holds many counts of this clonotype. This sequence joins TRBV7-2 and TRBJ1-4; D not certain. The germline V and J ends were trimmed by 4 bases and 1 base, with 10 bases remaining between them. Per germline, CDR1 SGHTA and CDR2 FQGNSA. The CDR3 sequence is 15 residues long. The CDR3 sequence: CASSSGRGTNEKLFF. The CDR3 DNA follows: TGTGCCAGCAGCTCCGGCCGGGGAACTAATGAAAAACTGTTTTTT.

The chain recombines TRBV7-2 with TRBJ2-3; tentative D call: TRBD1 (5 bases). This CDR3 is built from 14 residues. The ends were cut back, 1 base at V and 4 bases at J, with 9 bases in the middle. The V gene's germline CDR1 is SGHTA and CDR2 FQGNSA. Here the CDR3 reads CASSLGQGPDTQYF. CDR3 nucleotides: TGTGCCAGCAGCTTAGGGCAGGGCCCAGATACGCAGTATTTT.